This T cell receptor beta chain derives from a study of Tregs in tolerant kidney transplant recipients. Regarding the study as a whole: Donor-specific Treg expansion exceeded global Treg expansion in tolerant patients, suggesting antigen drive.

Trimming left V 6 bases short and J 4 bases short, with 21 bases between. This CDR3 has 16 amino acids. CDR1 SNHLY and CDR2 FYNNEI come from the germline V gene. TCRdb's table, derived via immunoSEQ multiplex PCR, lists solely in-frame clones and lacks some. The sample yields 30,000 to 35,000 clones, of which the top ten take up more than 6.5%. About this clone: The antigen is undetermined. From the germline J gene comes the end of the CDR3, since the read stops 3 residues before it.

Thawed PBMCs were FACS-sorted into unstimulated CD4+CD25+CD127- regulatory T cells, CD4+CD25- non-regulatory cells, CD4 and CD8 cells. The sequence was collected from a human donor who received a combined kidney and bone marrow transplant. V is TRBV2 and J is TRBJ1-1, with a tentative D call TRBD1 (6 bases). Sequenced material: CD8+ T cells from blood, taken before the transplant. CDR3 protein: CASRRGGLRTGTEAFF. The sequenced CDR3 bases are TGTGCCAGCAGGAGGGGGGGCCTTAGAACCGGCACTGAA.